Listed here are 7 T cell receptor beta chains from one sample, sequenced in a study of CD8+ T cells in alopecia areata. Sequencing relied on a cDNA template that was reverse transcribed from extracted RNA. Only in-frame clones appear in the TCRdb table, and some are missing; sequencing was by immunoSEQ multiplex PCR. The repertoire holds 170,000 or so clones, more than 60% seen once, with 1.7% in the top ten. The source was CD4+ T cells sorted from blood, collected at week 0. These receptors all stem from a human donor with alopecia areata.

This clone was detected only a few times. The chain employs TRBV19 and TRBJ1-2; unclear D gene. Germline V lookup: CDR1 LNHDA, CDR2 SQIVND (reference sequence). The CDR3 length is 13 residues. With 6 bases removed from V and 1 base from J, the gap between germline ends came to 9 bases. The CDR3: CASRREVNYGYTF. The CDR3 DNA follows: TGTGCCAGTAGGCGAGAAGTTAACTATGGCTACACCTTC.

The chain is built from TRBV2 and TRBJ2-3; unclear D gene. Trimming cost V 3 bases and J 1 base, with 11 bases left between them. This CDR3 comprises 15 residues. Germline loops: CDR1 SNHLY, CDR2 FYNNEI. The CDR3 DNA is TGTGCCAGCAGTGACACGGGTGCAGGCACAGATACGCAGTATTTT. Translating it yields CASSDTGAGTDTQYF.

The V gene is TRBV2, the J gene TRBJ1-6, with D unresolved. The CDR3 is made up of 13 amino acids. Germline V gene data show CDR1 as SNHLY and CDR2 as FYNNEI. V was pared by 2 bases and J by 14 bases, with 13 bases between. The CDR3 nucleotides read TGTGCCAGCAGTGAATCCAGTCAGCGTACCCTCCACTTT. Amino acids: CASSESSQRTLHF.

V and J are TRBV15 and TRBJ2-7; 8 bases line up with TRBD1. This CDR3 is 15 amino acids long. V shed 1 base and J 2 bases; nucleotides not matched to a gene: 4. Germline V gene data show CDR1 as LNHNV and CDR2 as YYDKDF (reference sequence). CDR3 nucleotide sequence: TGTGCCACCAGCAGAGTGGACAGGGAAACCTACGAGCAGTACTTC. Amino acid sequence: CATSRVDRETYEQYF.

CDR3 bases: TGCGCCAGCAGCTTGGCGGACAGGGTAGGCTCACCCCTCCACTTT. Translating gives CASSLADRVGSPLHF. This chain connects TRBV5-1 to TRBJ1-6; the match to TRBD1 covers 8 bases. This CDR3 has 15 amino acids. Per germline, CDR1 SGHRS and CDR2 YFSETQ. V shed 0 bases and J 10 bases; nucleotides not matched to a gene: 6.

About this clone itself: Distinct nucleotide sequences in the sample also encode this CDR3. The V call is TRBV29-1, the J call TRBJ2-3; D unclear. Looked up from germline, CDR1 is SQVTM and CDR2 is ANQGSEA. Trimming stripped 2 bases from V and 1 base from J, with 4 bases between. This CDR3 comprises 12 residues. The CDR3 DNA sequence: TGCAGCGTTGAAAGGGGCACAGATACGCAGTATTTT. It yields the protein CSVERGTDTQYF.

This chain joins TRBV10-3 and TRBJ1-4; unclear D gene. Per germline, CDR1 ENHRY and CDR2 SYGVKD. Trimming removed 7 bases at V and 0 bases at J, with 6 bases between. The CDR3 has 13 amino acids. The CDR3 bases are TGTGCCATCAAGGCAGCAACTAATGAAAAACTGTTTTTT. It yields the protein CAIKAATNEKLFF.